What follows is one T cell receptor beta chain and its context. What it binds is not known. RNA extraction was followed by reverse transcription into cDNA, which acted as the sequencing template. Sequencing was performed with immunoSEQ multiplex PCR; in TCRdb, only in-frame clones are kept and a portion is missing. This table has 180,000 or so clones, 40% to 65% appearing once. Trimming cost V 5 bases and J 5 bases, with 10 bases left between them. CDR3 size: 13 residues. CDR1 is MNHNS, CDR2 SASEGT, per germline. This sample was included in a study of CD8+ T cells in alopecia areata. Across the whole study: Tofacitinib continued for 6 to 18 months and was then withheld for 6 months. Study-level findings and limits: Normal skin contains resident alphabeta T cells, and these are also sequenced in scalp samples.

The treatment here: oral pan-JAK inhibitor, 5-10 mg twice daily. This TCR was recovered from a human donor with alopecia areata. The source material was CD8+ T cells sorted from blood, sampled around week 53, from a patient treated with tofacitinib. J is TRBJ1-5 and V is TRBV6-1, with D perhaps matching TRBD1 (5 bases). The CDR3 DNA is TGTGCCAGCAGTTTGGACACCGATCAGCCCCAGCATTTT. Residues: CASSLDTDQPQHF.